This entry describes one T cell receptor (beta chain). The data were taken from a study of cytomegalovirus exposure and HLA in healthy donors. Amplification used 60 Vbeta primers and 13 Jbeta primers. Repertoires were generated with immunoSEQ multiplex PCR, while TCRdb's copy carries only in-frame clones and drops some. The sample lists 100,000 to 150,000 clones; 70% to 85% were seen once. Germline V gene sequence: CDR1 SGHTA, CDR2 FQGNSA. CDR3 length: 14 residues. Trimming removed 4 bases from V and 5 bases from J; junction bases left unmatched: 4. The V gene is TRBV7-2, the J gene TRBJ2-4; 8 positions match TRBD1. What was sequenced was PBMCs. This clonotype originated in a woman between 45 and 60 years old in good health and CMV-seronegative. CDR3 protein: CASSWTGLQNIQYF. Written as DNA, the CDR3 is TGTGCCAGCAGCTGGACAGGGCTACAAAACATTCAGTACTTC.